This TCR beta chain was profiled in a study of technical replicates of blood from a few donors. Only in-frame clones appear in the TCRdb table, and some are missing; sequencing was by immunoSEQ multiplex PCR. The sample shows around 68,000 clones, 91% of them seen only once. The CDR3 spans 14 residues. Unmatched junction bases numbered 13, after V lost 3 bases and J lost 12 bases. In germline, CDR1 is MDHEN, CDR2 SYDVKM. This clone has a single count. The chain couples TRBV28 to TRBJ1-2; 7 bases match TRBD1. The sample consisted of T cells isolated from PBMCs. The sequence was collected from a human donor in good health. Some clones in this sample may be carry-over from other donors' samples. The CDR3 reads CASSLEGAAAGHTF. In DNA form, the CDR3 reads TGTGCCAGCAGTTTGGAGGGGGCGGCAGCTGGGCACACCTTC.